Each of the 30 T cell receptor beta chains below was sequenced from the same sample in a study of T cell responses to AZD1222 COVID-19 vaccine. Profiling relied on immunoSEQ multiplex PCR, and the TCRdb table lists in-frame clones only, not all of them. The sample comprises about 150,000 clones, 89% of which are singletons, and 4.5% to 6.5% rests with the top ten. Sequenced here: peripheral blood, sampled on day 0 of AZD1222 vaccination. Receptor source: an adult in good health.

CDR3 in DNA: TGTGCCAGCAGCGTAGAGGTCCTAGCGGGAGAAGAGCAGTACTTC. Translation gives CASSVEVLAGEEQYF. The genes are TRBV9 and TRBJ2-7; 10 bases are a match to TRBD2. The trim removed 0 bases at V and 7 bases at J, leaving 7 bases unmatched. There are 15 residues in the CDR3. Germline values: CDR1 SGDLS, CDR2 YYNGEE.

V gene TRBV4-3 combines with J gene TRBJ2-7; 8 bases match TRBD1. Germline CDR1 reads LGHNA; CDR2 reads YSLEER. Germline trimming cut 4 bases from V and 1 base from J; bases unmatched to any gene: 9. The CDR3 has 16 residues. The CDR3: CASSLPPGQDSYEQYF. CDR3 nucleotide sequence: TGCGCCAGCAGCCTCCCTCCGGGACAGGATTCCTACGAGCAGTACTTC.

The gene calls are TRBV28 and TRBJ1-5; 9 nucleotides match TRBD1. This CDR3 is 14 amino acids long. Per germline, CDR1 MDHEN and CDR2 SYDVKM. The V and J ends lost 11 bases and 1 base, in that order; junction bases with no gene match: 6. The CDR3: CASGTGTSNQPQHF. DNA for the CDR3: TGTGCCTCCGGGACAGGGACCAGCAATCAGCCCCAGCATTTT.

The rearrangement links TRBV19 to TRBJ1-1, with 7 bases fitting TRBD1. Germline V gene data show CDR1 as LNHDA and CDR2 as SQIVND (reference sequence). V lost 4 bases to trimming and J lost 0 bases; unmatched junction nucleotides: 11. The CDR3 is 17 residues long. The chain's CDR3 is CASSTFGTVSMNTEAFF. The DNA of the CDR3 is TGTGCCAGTAGTACCTTTGGGACAGTCTCCATGAACACTGAAGCTTTCTTT.

This clone has only a few counts. V gene TRBV7-2 combines with J gene TRBJ1-1; D call uncertain. V was clipped by 1 base and J by 0 bases, with 9 bases between them. Germline V gene lookup returns CDR1 SGHTA and CDR2 FQGNSA. The CDR3 loop spans 15 amino acids. The DNA of the CDR3 is TGTGCCAGCAGCTTAGGAACTCTCATGAACACTGAAGCTTTCTTT. Translating it yields CASSLGTLMNTEAFF.

This clone occurred a few times. V is TRBV28 and J is TRBJ2-7, with a possible D match to TRBD2 (6 bases). Trimming pared 2 bases from V and 5 bases from J, leaving 13 bases between. Germline V gene data show CDR1 as MDHEN and CDR2 as SYDVKM. The CDR3 sequence is 14 residues long. For the CDR3, the DNA is TGTGCCAGCAGTTTAAGAGGCGGGGATCACGAGCAGTACTTC. Translated: CASSLRGGDHEQYF. The full variable domain, rest sourced from reference TRBV28 and TRBJ2-7, is DVKVTQSSRYLVKRTGEKVFLECVQDMDHENMFWYRQDPGLGLRLIYFSYDVKMKEKGDIPEGYSVSREKKERFSLILESASTNQTSMYLCASSLRGGDHEQYFGPGTRLTVT.

V gene TRBV9 combines with J gene TRBJ1-1; 7 positions agree with TRBD1. This CDR3 is 16 amino acids long. Germline lookup yields CDR1 SGDLS and CDR2 YYNGEE. V lost 3 bases and J lost 1; bases outside the gene matches: 9. The CDR3 bases are TGTGCCAGCAGCGCGGGGCCCCGGACAGGGAACACTGAAGCTTTCTTT. This codes for CASSAGPRTGNTEAFF.

The rearrangement uses TRBV27 and TRBJ2-2, with 7 bases aligning to TRBD1. CDR1 and CDR2 (germline): MNHEY, SMNVEV (reference sequence). The CDR3 runs 15 residues. V shed 3 bases and J 0 bases; nucleotides not matched to a gene: 1. CDR3 sequence: CASSFTGANTGELFF. The CDR3 DNA reads TGTGCCAGCAGTTTCACAGGGGCGAACACCGGGGAGCTGTTTTTT.

The genes are TRBV19 and TRBJ1-4; 9 nucleotides align to TRBD1. The CDR3 is made up of 15 amino acids. Germline CDR1 is LNHDA and CDR2 is SQIVND (reference sequence). Trimming at V came to 6 bases and at J to 7 bases, leaving 9 bases not matched to a gene. CDR3 sequence: CASSTSGTGREKLFF. The CDR3 nucleotides read TGTGCCAGTAGCACCTCCGGGACAGGGCGTGAAAAACTGTTTTTT.

This chain joins TRBV4-3 and TRBJ2-5, with 7 bases identical to TRBD2. The germline CDR1 and CDR2 sequences are LGHNA and YSLEER. V dropped 1 base and J dropped 4; count of bases not matched to a gene: 3. The CDR3 has 14 amino acids. The CDR3 DNA is TGCGCCAGCAGCCAAGGATGGGGGGGAGAGACCCAGTACTTC. Translation gives CASSQGWGGETQYF.

V gene TRBV4-2 combines with J gene TRBJ2-3; D is possibly TRBD1 (6 bases). The CDR3 extends over 15 amino acids. Trimming took 5 bases from V and 2 from J, leaving 14 bases between them. Germline V CDR1 and CDR2: LGHNA, YNFKEQ. The CDR3 region has the DNA TGTGCCAGCAGCTACACAGGGACCAACACAGATACGCAGTATTTT. Its protein is CASSYTGTNTDTQYF.

This rearrangement joins TRBV2 to TRBJ2-1; 9 positions match TRBD2. V shed 6 bases and J 4 bases; nucleotides not matched to a gene: 7. This CDR3 spans 15 amino acids. The V gene's germline CDR1 is SNHLY and CDR2 FYNNEI. In DNA form, the CDR3 reads TGTGCCAGCAGGAGGCTAGCGGGACCTTACAATGAGCAGTTCTTC. Protein product: CASRRLAGPYNEQFF.

The chain uses TRBV28 and TRBJ1-2; 11 positions agree with TRBD1. Germline CDR1 reads MDHEN; CDR2 reads SYDVKM. The CDR3 contains 15 residues. The V and J ends lost 5 bases and 3 bases, in that order; junction bases with no gene match: 5. The DNA for the CDR3 is TGTGCCAGCAGTAGGACAGGGGGCCGGGACTATGGCTACACCTTC. This sequence encodes CASSRTGGRDYGYTF.

The rearrangement joins TRBV24-1 to TRBJ2-5; 7 bases fit TRBD2. Losses at the gene ends were 2 bases for V and 5 bases for J; bases not matched to a gene: 1. Germline CDR1 is KGHDR and CDR2 is SFDVKD. CDR3 length: 13 amino acids. The CDR3 region is CATSDYGGETQYF. As DNA, the CDR3 is TGTGCCACCAGTGATTACGGGGGGGAGACCCAGTACTTC.

The chain is built from TRBV5-1 and TRBJ2-6; D may be TRBD1 or TRBD2 (5 bases each). CDR1 SGHRS and CDR2 YFSETQ come from the germline V gene. V lost 2 bases and J lost 3, with 21 bases in between. There are 19 residues in the CDR3. As DNA, the CDR3 is TGCGCCAGCAGCTTTCGGGGAATCCCCAGGGCTGGTGGGGCCAACGTCCTGACTTTC. Translated: CASSFRGIPRAGGANVLTF.

The chain couples TRBV7-9 to TRBJ2-7, with 9 bases fitting TRBD1. CDR1 is SEHNR, CDR2 FQNEAQ, per germline (reference sequence). With 4 bases clipped from V and 2 bases from J, the junction kept 6 bases outside the gene matches. The CDR3 is 15 amino acids. This CDR3 reads CASSSEWTGAYEQYF. CDR3 sequence (DNA): TGTGCCAGCAGCTCCGAATGGACAGGGGCCTACGAGCAGTACTTC. Full variable domain (outside the CDR3, taken from reference TRBV7-9 and TRBJ2-7): DTGVSQNPRHKITKRGQNVTFRCDPISEHNRLYWYRQTLGQGPEFLTYFQNEAQLEKSRLLSDRFSAERPKGSFSTLEIQRTEQGDSAMYLCASSSEWTGAYEQYFGPGTRLTVT.

The V gene is TRBV7-2, the J gene TRBJ1-2; 7 nucleotides match TRBD1. In germline, CDR1 is SGHTA, CDR2 FQGNSA. This CDR3 contains 16 residues. With V trimmed by 6 bases and J by 2 bases, 12 bases remained unmatched. CDR3 coding DNA: TGTGCCAGCAGTTACGGCCCCGGGACAGCCAACTATGGCTACACCTTC. Translated, it gives CASSYGPGTANYGYTF.

V gene TRBV5-1 combines with J gene TRBJ2-7, with 8 bases lining up with TRBD2. V shed 4 bases and J 1 base; nucleotides not matched to a gene: 7. CDR3 length: 15 amino acids. Germline assignment: CDR1 SGHRS and CDR2 YFSETQ. The CDR3 DNA sequence: TGCGCCAGCAGCCCTTATAGCGGGGAGTCCTACGAGCAGTACTTC. Translation gives CASSPYSGESYEQYF.

The V and J genes are TRBV28 and TRBJ2-7; no definite D call. Germline CDR1 MDHEN, CDR2 SYDVKM. The length of the CDR3 is 16 residues. V was cut by 5 bases and J by 1 base, with 18 bases left in between. The CDR3 sequence is CASSTQNPFGSYEQYF. In DNA form, the CDR3 reads TGTGCCAGCAGTACACAGAACCCGTTTGGATCCTACGAGCAGTACTTC.

This chain's CDR3 is CASSLYPGQGANYGYTF. CDR3 nucleotide sequence: TGTGCCAGCAGCTTATATCCGGGACAGGGAGCTAACTATGGCTACACCTTC. The chain is built from TRBV7-2 and TRBJ1-2, with 9 nucleotides matching TRBD1. J lost 0 bases, V lost 2 bases, and 7 bases had no gene match. Germline values: CDR1 SGHTA, CDR2 FQGNSA. The CDR3 is 17 amino acids.

V gene TRBV5-1 combines with J gene TRBJ1-2; maybe TRBD1 (5 bases). Germline V gives CDR1 SGHRS, CDR2 YFSETQ. The CDR3 covers 15 residues. Between the trimmed V and J ends, which lost 5 bases and 4 bases, there was a span of 18 bases. CDR3: CASRGTTTAAYGYTF. In DNA, the CDR3 is TGCGCCAGCAGAGGGACGACGACAGCAGCCTATGGCTACACCTTC.

This chain connects TRBV4-1 to TRBJ1-1; D is undetermined. Germline assignment: CDR1 MGHRA and CDR2 YSYEKL. V was pared by 1 base and J by 2 bases, with 8 bases between. This CDR3 spans 14 amino acids. The CDR3 reads CASSQVGINTEAFF. CDR3 in DNA: TGCGCCAGCAGCCAAGTGGGGATTAACACTGAAGCTTTCTTT.

The chain links TRBV11-2 to TRBJ2-4, with 8 bases aligning to TRBD1. CDR3 length: 14 amino acids. J was trimmed by 5 bases and V by 5 bases; bases with no gene match: 5. Germline V gives CDR1 SGHAT, CDR2 FQNNGV. This chain's CDR3 is CASSRSGGENIQYF. CDR3 in DNA: TGTGCCAGCAGCAGGTCAGGGGGCGAAAACATTCAGTACTTC. The full variable domain, in which reference TRBV11-2 and TRBJ2-4 provide the parts outside the CDR3, is EAGVAQSPRYKIIEKRQSVAFWCNPISGHATLYWYQQILGQGPKLLIQFQNNGVVDDSQLPKDRFSAERLKGVDSTLKIQPAKLEDSAVYLCASSRSGGENIQYFGAGTRLSVL.

The chain is built from TRBV28 and TRBJ1-1, with a possible D match to TRBD1 (5 bases). The CDR3 contains 12 residues. Germline CDR1 reads MDHEN; CDR2 reads SYDVKM. V was shortened by 6 bases and J by 4 bases, with 9 bases between the two germline ends. The CDR3 loop is CASSSGFTEAFF. The CDR3 DNA is TGTGCCAGCAGCTCAGGGTTCACTGAAGCTTTCTTT. The variable domain in full, with the rest retrieved from reference TRBV28 and TRBJ1-1, is DVKVTQSSRYLVKRTGEKVFLECVQDMDHENMFWYRQDPGLGLRLIYFSYDVKMKEKGDIPEGYSVSREKKERFSLILESASTNQTSMYLCASSSGFTEAFFGQGTRLTVV.

The CDR3 loop reads CASSLVQGAGEKLFF. The CDR3 DNA reads TGCGCCAGCAGCTTGGTACAGGGGGCTGGGGAAAAACTGTTTTTT. This chain connects TRBV5-1 to TRBJ1-4; 9 bases are shared with TRBD1. The CDR3 contains 15 residues. Germline V CDR1 and CDR2: SGHRS, YFSETQ. Trimming cost V 0 bases and J 8 bases; bases outside gene matches: 5.

This clone was detected once. The chain couples TRBV19 to TRBJ2-1; TRBD2 might be the D (5 bases). V gave up 2 bases and J gave up 8 bases, with 16 bases separating them. Germline V gene data show CDR1 as LNHDA and CDR2 as SQIVND (reference sequence). The CDR3 has 15 residues. CDR3 loop: CASSISLGGLDEQFF. The CDR3 DNA follows: TGTGCCAGTAGTATAAGCCTAGGAGGTTTGGATGAGCAGTTCTTC.

V and J are TRBV11-3 and TRBJ2-3; D gene unclear. Germline V gene data show CDR1 as SGHNT and CDR2 as YENEEA. CDR3 length: 16 amino acids. The V end lost 1 base, the J end lost 0 bases, and 11 bases lay between the germline ends. CDR3 sequence reads: CASSLVAGLSTDTQYF. The CDR3, as DNA: TGTGCCAGCAGCTTAGTTGCCGGTCTGAGCACAGATACGCAGTATTTT.

The V call is TRBV18, the J call TRBJ2-1, with 9 bases aligning to TRBD2. The CDR3 covers 15 residues. Germline V lookup: CDR1 KGHSH, CDR2 LQKENI. V lost 5 bases, J lost 8 bases, and 10 bases stayed unmatched. Written as DNA, the CDR3 is TGTGCCAGCTCAAAGGGACTAGCCCTAGCCCATGAGCAGTTCTTC. Amino acids: CASSKGLALAHEQFF.

This sequence joins TRBV2 and TRBJ2-1, with D maybe TRBD2 (6 bases). The CDR3 is made up of 16 amino acids. Trimming removed 4 bases from V and 7 bases from J, with 20 bases in between. CDR1 and CDR2 (germline): SNHLY, FYNNEI. DNA of the CDR3: TGTGCCAGCAGTGTGCCAAAGGCTAGCGTTCAAAATGAGCAGTTCTTC. Amino acid sequence: CASSVPKASVQNEQFF.

The chain links TRBV5-3 to TRBJ1-6; D is uncertain. TRBV5-3 qualifies as an ORF whose function is uncertain. The germline V and J ends were trimmed by 5 bases and 7 bases, with 16 bases remaining between them. CDR3 length: 15 residues. CDR3 in amino acids: CARSPPPRANSPLHF. As DNA, the CDR3 is TGTGCCAGAAGTCCCCCACCGAGAGCAAATTCACCCCTCCACTTT.